This T cell receptor beta chain was obtained from a study of PD-1 blockade in classical Hodgkin lymphoma. As for time point: cycle 4 day 1 (C4D1), after six to seven weeks of nivolumab. There was relapse after autologous stem cell transplantation in every patient, and there was variation in brentuximab vedotin exposure. TCRdb's table, derived via immunoSEQ multiplex PCR, lists solely in-frame clones and lacks some. Counted here are more than 95,000 clones, roughly 90% occurring once; the ten biggest clones make up roughly 19%. A remark on this clone: The antigen remains unidentified.

CDR1 is SEHNR and CDR2 is FQNEAQ in the germline V gene (reference sequence). The V end was cut by 4 bases, the J end by 5 bases, with 8 bases between. The CDR3 totals 12 residues. Study-wide findings and caveats: TCR diversity at baseline was reported to be reduced in newly diagnosed patients relative to healthy donors. Some patients began nivolumab under 1 year after ASCT. These patients were excluded from later analyses. Nothing has yet pinned down what causes the repertoire differences, possibly disease activity or prior therapy.

V is TRBV7-9 and J is TRBJ2-5; the D gene could be TRBD1 or TRBD2 (5 bases each). Source: peripheral blood mononuclear cells (PBMCs), taken before the fourth cycle of nivolumab. The TCR sequence derives from a human donor with classical Hodgkin lymphoma. CDR3 region: CASSSRGETQYF. CDR3 coding DNA: TGTGCCAGCAGCTCCCGGGGCGAGACCCAGTACTTC.